The 18 T cell receptor beta chains in this list originate from one sample, sequenced in a study of CD8+CD57+ T cells in acquired aplastic anemia. The template for TCR beta VDJ and CDR3 sequence profiling was genomic DNA. Each CDR3 protein is one row after TCRdb ran MiXCR on the reads. This sample carries under 200,000 distinct CDR3 sequences, about three fifths of them seen once, and the ten largest clones take about 45%. The source material was sorted CD4+, CD8+, or CD8+CD57+ T cells (not recorded which) from PBMCs. These TCRs come from a human donor with severe aplastic anemia or a healthy control (not recorded which).

V gene TRBV20-1 combines with J gene TRBJ1-2; no firm D call. Trimming shortened V by 6 bases and J by 8 bases, and 10 bases separated the two germline ends. The CDR3 runs 10 residues. From germline, CDR1 is DFQATT and CDR2 SNEGSKA (reference sequence). The CDR3 DNA sequence: TGCAGTGCAAGGACTAGCGGCTACACCTTC. Translated, it gives CSARTSGYTF.

Worth noting for this clonotype: Sequence at one end of the junction differs from germline and may be a read error. The chain has TRBV7-8 and TRBJ2-1, with D unclear. Germline V lookup: CDR1 SGHVS, CDR2 FQNEAQ. The CDR3 runs 14 residues. As DNA, the CDR3 is TGTGCCAGCACACCAAGTTTAGCTTACAATGGGCAGTTCTTC. Residues: CASTPSLAYNGQFF. The full variable domain, rest sourced from reference TRBV7-8 and TRBJ2-1, is GAGVSQSPRYKVAKRGQDVALRCDPISGHVSLFWYQQALGQGPEFLTYFQNEAQLDKSGLPSDRFFAERPEGSVSTLKIQRTQQEDSAVYLCASTPSLAYNGQFFGPGTRLTVL.

The V and J genes are TRBV7-8 and TRBJ1-5, with a possible D match to TRBD1 (5 bases). Deletions cut 4 bases from V and 2 bases from J, with 21 bases between. The CDR3 has 18 amino acids. From germline, CDR1 is SGHVS and CDR2 FQNEAQ. The CDR3 loop reads CASSSALVFGHGNQPQHF. CDR3 DNA sequence: TGTGCCAGCAGCTCGGCACTAGTATTCGGACATGGCAATCAGCCCCAGCATTTT.

The chain is built from TRBV5-4 and TRBJ2-5; the match to TRBD2 covers 8 bases. This CDR3 comprises 14 residues. With V trimmed by 4 bases and J by 3 bases, 5 bases remained unmatched. Germline CDR1 SGHNT, CDR2 YYREEE (reference sequence). CDR3 amino acids: CASSLRGGKETQYF. The CDR3 DNA reads TGTGCCAGCAGCCTCCGGGGGGGGAAAGAGACCCAGTACTTC.

This clonotype was observed a single time. CDR3 sequence: CASSAVGTGGITGNTIYF. As DNA, the CDR3 is TGTGCCAGCAGTGCAGTCGGGACAGGGGGCATAACTGGAAACACCATATATTTT. V usage is TRBV2 and J usage is TRBJ1-3; 12 bases map to TRBD1. The length of the CDR3 is 18 residues. Germline assignment: CDR1 SNHLY and CDR2 FYNNEI. V was pared by 4 bases and J by 2 bases, with 9 bases of the junction left unmatched.

The CDR3 nucleotides read TGTGCCAGCAGCGATAGGGACAGGACTTTC. Amino acids: CASSDRDRTF. V and J are TRBV9 and TRBJ2-6; TRBD1 matches at 7 bases. CDR3 length: 10 residues. J lost 18 bases, V lost 3 bases, and 3 bases had no gene match. The germline V gene encodes CDR1 SGDLS and CDR2 YYNGEE.

This clonotype was recorded at least ten times. The CDR3 nucleotides are TGTGCCAGCAGCCCCGGCCCGGGACTCACAGAGCAGTTCTTC. As protein: CASSPGPGLTEQFF. The gene calls are TRBV7-3 and TRBJ2-1; D might be TRBD2 (6 bases). Germline values: CDR1 SGHTA, CDR2 FQGTGA. The CDR3 consists of 14 residues. V gave up 5 bases and J gave up 10 bases, with 18 bases separating them.

Notes on this clonotype: A read error may produce the germline difference seen at one junction end. The chain carries TRBV19 and TRBJ2-6, with D possibly called TRBD1 or TRBD2 (5 bases each). CDR1 is LNHDA, CDR2 SQIVND, per germline (reference sequence). This CDR3 contains 14 residues. CDR3 amino acids: CASSNRGVRFAEAF. CDR3 nucleotide sequence: TGTGCCAGTAGCAATAGAGGGGTTAGGTTCGCTGAAGCTTTC.

In this sample, this clonotype turned up many times. This chain uses TRBV13 with TRBJ1-2, with D unresolved. The V end lost 2 bases, the J end lost 1 base, and 5 bases lay between the germline ends. CDR1 and CDR2 (germline): PRHDT, FYEKMQ (reference sequence). The CDR3 totals 13 residues. The CDR3 here is CASSLFGNYGYTF. The CDR3 nucleotides are TGTGCCAGCAGCTTATTCGGTAACTATGGCTACACCTTC.

The chain joins TRBV24-1 to TRBJ2-7, with 7 bases identical to TRBD2. Looked up from germline, CDR1 is KGHDR and CDR2 is SFDVKD. The CDR3 runs to 16 residues. J was trimmed by 4 bases and V by 5 bases; bases with no gene match: 13. CDR3 protein: CATSAAGGYAGYEQYF. CDR3 bases: TGTGCCACCAGTGCCGCCGGGGGGTATGCTGGATACGAGCAGTACTTC.

The chain combines TRBV20-1 with TRBJ2-1; D is tentatively TRBD1 or TRBD2 (5 bases each). This CDR3 is built from 14 residues. Deletions cut 3 bases from V and 1 base from J, with 10 bases between. Looked up from germline, CDR1 is DFQATT and CDR2 is SNEGSKA (reference sequence). The CDR3 is CSARGTDSYNEQFF. The CDR3 DNA follows: TGCAGTGCTAGGGGGACGGATTCCTACAATGAGCAGTTCTTC.

The CDR3 region is CSAYNRAVAKNIQYF. CDR3 DNA sequence: TGCAGTGCTTACAACAGGGCGGTAGCCAAAAACATTCAGTACTTC. The chain couples TRBV20-1 to TRBJ2-4; TRBD1 might be the D (6 bases). The CDR3 has 15 residues. The germline V gene has CDR1 DFQATT and CDR2 SNEGSKA (reference sequence). V was cut by 5 bases and J by 0 bases, with 14 bases left in between.

This clonotype turned up a few times. The genes are TRBV5-1 and TRBJ2-7; weak D call: TRBD1 (6 bases). V was clipped by 1 base and J by 0 bases, with 11 bases between them. CDR3 length: 15 residues. Looked up from germline, CDR1 is SGHRS and CDR2 is YFSETQ. The chain's CDR3 is CASSLNTGNSYEQYF. For the CDR3, the DNA is TGCGCCAGCAGCTTGAATACAGGGAACTCCTACGAGCAGTACTTC.

A note on this clonotype: This may arise from a read error, as a much more abundant clone is one base away. This chain connects TRBV3-1 to TRBJ2-5, with D possibly being TRBD2 (6 bases). Germline V gene sequence: CDR1 LGHDT, CDR2 YNNKEL (reference sequence). The CDR3 runs 14 residues. Trimming removed 8 bases at V and 3 bases at J, with 16 bases between. This CDR3 is CASREAGPEETQYF. In DNA form, the CDR3 reads TGTGCCAGCCGTGAGGCGGGGCCAGAAGAGACCCAGTACTTC.

On this clonotype: Germline and junction disagree at one end, which may indicate a read error. The chain employs TRBV12-3 or TRBV12-4 and TRBJ2-1; perhaps TRBD2 as D (6 bases). This CDR3 is 15 amino acids long. CDR3 amino acids: CASSFAGLSSNEQFF. For the CDR3, the DNA is TGTGCCAGCAGTTTTGCGGGACTCTCCTCCAATGAGCAGTTCTTC.

This chain joins TRBV19 and TRBJ1-1; D is possibly TRBD1 (5 bases). This CDR3 is built from 16 residues. Trimming pared 5 bases from V and 0 bases from J, leaving 16 bases between. The germline gives CDR1 LNHDA, CDR2 SQIVND (reference sequence). The CDR3 protein is CASSLGVSLLNTEAFF. In nucleotides, the CDR3 is TGTGCCAGTAGTTTGGGGGTATCTCTGTTGAACACTGAAGCTTTCTTT.

The chain recombines TRBV20-1 with TRBJ1-1; D remains ambiguous. Germline V gives CDR1 DFQATT, CDR2 SNEGSKA (reference sequence). The CDR3 consists of 15 residues. Trimming took off 6 bases at V and 1 base at J, with 18 bases between the two ends. In nucleotides, the CDR3 is TGCAGTGCGAGGGCCCAACATAAGGCGAACACTGAAGCTTTCTTT. Its translation: CSARAQHKANTEAFF.

As regards this clonotype: Relative to the germline gene, one junction end is altered; a read error may explain this. The chain couples TRBV10-3 to TRBJ2-2; 7 bases line up with TRBD1. CDR1 and CDR2 (germline): ENHRY, SYGVKD. The CDR3 sequence is 13 residues long. The CDR3 nucleotides read TGTGCCATCCGGACAGGAGAGCAAAATGAGCAGTTTTTT. Translating gives CAIRTGEQNEQFF.